Each of the 10 T cell receptor beta chains below was sequenced from the same sample in a study of technical replicates of blood from a few donors (dated 2017 in TCRdb). The library was obtained by the immunoSEQ multiplex PCR assay. The immuneACCESS repertoire file appears here via TCRdb, limited to in-frame rearrangements. These files lack a portion of the clones; in checked studies, under half of the deficit traces to unresolved V genes, and the cause of the others is not known. The sample table lists 99,000 or so clones, about 95% of them with a count of one. The top ten constitute more than 0.2% of the sample. Sequenced: T cells isolated from PBMCs. Receptors were obtained from a human donor in good health.

The gene calls are TRBV19 and TRBJ2-1; D is perhaps TRBD2 (5 bases). The germline V and J ends were trimmed by 3 bases and 0 bases, with 9 bases remaining between them. Germline CDR1 reads LNHDA; CDR2 reads SQIVND (reference sequence). The CDR3 loop spans 15 amino acids. This chain's CDR3 is CASSILSDSYNEQFF. CDR3 bases: TGTGCCAGTAGTATTCTTAGCGACTCCTACAATGAGCAGTTCTTC.

This clone was detected once. The V gene is TRBV5-1, the J gene TRBJ2-5, with D perhaps TRBD1 (6 bases). From germline, CDR1 is SGHRS and CDR2 YFSETQ. This CDR3 region has 14 residues. V lost 5 bases and J 1 base, leaving 12 bases between the germline ends. The CDR3 sequence: CASSYTGLQETQYF. The CDR3 bases are TGCGCCAGCAGTTATACAGGGCTCCAAGAGACCCAGTACTTC.

This chain links TRBV5-4 with TRBJ1-2; D call uncertain. Germline V gene lookup returns CDR1 SGHNT and CDR2 YYREEE (reference sequence). The CDR3 contains 19 residues. Trimming pared 1 base from V and 2 bases from J, leaving 24 bases between. CDR3 sequence: CASSLSFFGTGRGNYGYTF. The CDR3 DNA reads as TGTGCCAGCAGCTTGTCATTCTTTGGCACCGGTCGAGGAAACTATGGCTACACCTTC.

The chain combines TRBV5-1 with TRBJ2-7; D is possibly TRBD2 (6 bases). The ends were cut back, 4 bases at V and 2 bases at J, with 13 bases in the middle. Germline V gene data show CDR1 as SGHRS and CDR2 as YFSETQ. CDR3 length equals 14 residues. The CDR3 sequence is CASSPGVITYEQYF. The CDR3 DNA reads as TGCGCCAGCAGCCCGGGAGTGATAACCTACGAGCAGTACTTC.

This clone was recorded once. This chain connects TRBV10-2 to TRBJ2-6; D gene unclear. The germline CDR1 and CDR2 sequences are WSHSY and SAAADI. The CDR3 loop spans 16 amino acids. Trimming removed 0 bases at V and 4 bases at J, with 10 bases between. The CDR3 protein is CASSESSLLGANVLTF. The CDR3 region has the DNA TGCGCCAGCAGTGAGTCGAGTTTGCTGGGGGCCAACGTCCTGACTTTC.

The genes are TRBV5-4 and TRBJ2-3, with 11 bases matching TRBD1. Losses at the gene ends were 0 bases for V and 5 bases for J; bases not matched to a gene: 14. Germline CDR1 SGHNT, CDR2 YYREEE (reference sequence). The CDR3 has 19 residues. CDR3 DNA sequence: TGTGCCAGCAGCTTGGATCTAGGCTGGGGGACAGGGGGGAAAGATACGCAGTATTTT. This sequence encodes CASSLDLGWGTGGKDTQYF.

This rearrangement joins TRBV29-1 to TRBJ1-4, with TRBD1 matching 7 bases. The length of the CDR3 is 15 residues. Germline CDR1 SQVTM, CDR2 ANQGSEA. J gave up 1 base and V 5 bases, and 7 bases lay outside the gene matches. CDR3 in amino acids: CSVRQGQGTNEKLFF. The DNA for the CDR3 is TGCAGCGTTAGACAGGGCCAGGGAACTAATGAAAAACTGTTTTTT.

The chain is built from TRBV28 and TRBJ2-1; D unclear. Per the germline V gene, CDR1 is MDHEN and CDR2 is SYDVKM. The CDR3 is 13 amino acids. Trimming removed 1 base at V and 3 bases at J, with 4 bases between. The CDR3: CASSLSSYNEQFF. The DNA of the CDR3 is TGTGCCAGCAGTTTATCCAGCTACAATGAGCAGTTCTTC.

This clone was counted once. This chain uses TRBV6-1 with TRBJ2-7; TRBD2 aligns across 7 bases. Germline-derived CDR1 and CDR2 are MNHNS and SASEGT. Trimming took 1 base from V and 3 from J; bases not matched to a gene: 9. The CDR3 covers 16 residues. CDR3 DNA: TGTGCCAGCAGTGAAGAATGGCTAGCGGAGAACTACGAGCAGTACTTC. Translation gives CASSEEWLAENYEQYF.

The gene calls are TRBV7-9 and TRBJ1-2; 8 bases fit TRBD1. The CDR3 loop spans 16 amino acids. Germline lookup yields CDR1 SEHNR and CDR2 FQNEAQ (reference sequence). V shed 6 bases and J 1 base; nucleotides not matched to a gene: 10. The CDR3 DNA reads TGTGCCAGCAGTCCAATGACGACAGGGGTTAACTATGGCTACACCTTC. Translated, it gives CASSPMTTGVNYGYTF.